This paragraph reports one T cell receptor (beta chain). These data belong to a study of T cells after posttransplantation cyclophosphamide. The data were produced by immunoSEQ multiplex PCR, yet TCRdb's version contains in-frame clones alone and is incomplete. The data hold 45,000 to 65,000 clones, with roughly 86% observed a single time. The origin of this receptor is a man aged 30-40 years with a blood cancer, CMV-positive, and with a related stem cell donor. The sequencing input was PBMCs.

CDR3: CASSSRGYYQFF. CDR3 sequence (DNA): TGTGCCAGCAGCTCTAGGGGGTATTACCAGTTCTTC. The chain couples TRBV28 to TRBJ2-1; possibly TRBD1 for D (6 bases). Germline lookup yields CDR1 MDHEN and CDR2 SYDVKM. This CDR3 comprises 12 residues. Trimming removed 6 bases at V and 13 bases at J, with 16 bases between.